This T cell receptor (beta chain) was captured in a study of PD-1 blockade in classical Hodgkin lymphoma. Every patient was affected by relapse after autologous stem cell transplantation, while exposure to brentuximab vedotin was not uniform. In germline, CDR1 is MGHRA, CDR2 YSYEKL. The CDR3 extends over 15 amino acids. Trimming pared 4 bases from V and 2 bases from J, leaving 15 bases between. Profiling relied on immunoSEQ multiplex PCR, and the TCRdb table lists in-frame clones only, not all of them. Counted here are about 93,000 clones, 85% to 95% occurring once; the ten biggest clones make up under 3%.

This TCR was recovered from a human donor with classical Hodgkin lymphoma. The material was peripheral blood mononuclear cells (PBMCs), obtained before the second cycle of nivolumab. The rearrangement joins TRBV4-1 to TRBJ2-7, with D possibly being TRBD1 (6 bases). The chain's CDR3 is CASSPSYRTAYEQYF. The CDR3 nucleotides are TGCGCCAGCAGCCCATCATACAGGACAGCCTACGAGCAGTACTTC.